The clone carrying this T cell receptor beta chain was found once. J gave up 13 bases and V 3 bases, and 7 bases lay outside the gene matches. CDR3 length: 14 residues. The germline gives CDR1 SGHAT, CDR2 FQNNGV. This record belongs to a study of CD8+ T cells in alopecia areata. Following extraction, RNA underwent reverse transcription to cDNA, which served as the sequencing template. The repertoire was sequenced with immunoSEQ multiplex PCR; TCRdb's copy has only in-frame clones and lacks some. The sample lists roughly 250,000 clones, around two thirds occurring once. This material consisted of CD4+ T cells sorted from blood, taken at week 0. The receptor comes from a human donor with alopecia areata. The rearrangement joins TRBV11-2 to TRBJ2-1, with 12 bases lining up with TRBD2. CDR3 residues: CASSFETSGGSQFF. CDR3 bases: TGTGCCAGCAGCTTCGAGACTAGCGGGGGTTCTCAGTTCTTC.